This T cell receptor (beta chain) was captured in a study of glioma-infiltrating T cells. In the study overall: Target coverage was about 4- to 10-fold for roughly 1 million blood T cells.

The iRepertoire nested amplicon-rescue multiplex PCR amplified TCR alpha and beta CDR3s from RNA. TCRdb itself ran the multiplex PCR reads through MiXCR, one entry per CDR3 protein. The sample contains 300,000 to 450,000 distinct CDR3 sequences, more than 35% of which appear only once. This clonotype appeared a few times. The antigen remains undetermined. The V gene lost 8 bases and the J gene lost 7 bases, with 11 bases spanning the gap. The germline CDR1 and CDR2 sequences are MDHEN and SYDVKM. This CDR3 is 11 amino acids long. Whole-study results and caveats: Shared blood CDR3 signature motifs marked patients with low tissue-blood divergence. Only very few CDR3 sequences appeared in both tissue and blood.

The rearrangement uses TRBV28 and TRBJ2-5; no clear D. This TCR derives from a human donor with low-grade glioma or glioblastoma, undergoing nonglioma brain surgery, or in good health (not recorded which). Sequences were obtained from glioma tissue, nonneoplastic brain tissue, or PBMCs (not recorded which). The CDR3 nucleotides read TGTGCCAGCGCCCGACCAGGGACCCAGTACTTC. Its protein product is CASARPGTQYF.